One and the same sample provided the 8 T cell receptor beta chains below, sequenced in a study of blood T cell repertoires in COVID-19. Produced via immunoSEQ multiplex PCR; TCRdb's table is partial and in-frame only. The sample has 250,000 or so clones, about 70% seen once. The sequencing input was peripheral blood. Receptor source: a woman of 80 years or more with acute or convalescent COVID-19.

This chain connects TRBV6-5 to TRBJ1-6; 7 bases agree with TRBD1. After removal of 6 bases from V and 7 bases from J, the junction contained 6 bases not matched to a gene. The CDR3 is 14 residues long. Per germline, CDR1 MNHEY and CDR2 SVGAGI. The CDR3: CASSQTQGNSPLHF. CDR3 DNA: TGTGCCAGCAGCCAGACACAGGGGAATTCACCCCTCCACTTT.

J is TRBJ2-7 and V is TRBV4-1; D may be TRBD2 (6 bases). The V gene lost 4 bases and the J gene lost 2 bases, with 12 bases spanning the gap. The germline CDR1 and CDR2 sequences are MGHRA and YSYEKL. The CDR3 sequence is 14 residues long. The DNA of the CDR3 is TGCGCCAGCAGCCTGGGGGGTGGGGCCTACGAGCAGTACTTC. Encoded protein: CASSLGGGAYEQYF.

The genes are TRBV5-1 and TRBJ1-1; 8 nucleotides align to TRBD1. Germline CDR1 SGHRS, CDR2 YFSETQ. V dropped 5 bases and J dropped 0; count of bases not matched to a gene: 3. The CDR3 sequence is 14 residues long. CDR3 coding DNA: TGCGCCAGCAGGTCAGGGGGCATGAACACTGAAGCTTTCTTT. This codes for CASRSGGMNTEAFF. Full variable domain (remainder filled in from reference TRBV5-1 and TRBJ1-1): KAGVTQTPRYLIKTRGQQVTLSCSPISGHRSVSWYQQTPGQGLQFLFEYFSETQRNKGNFPGRFSGRQFSNSRSEMNVSTLELGDSALYLCASRSGGMNTEAFFGQGTRLTVV.

The chain links TRBV18 to TRBJ1-1; 9 nucleotides match TRBD1. The CDR3 is 14 residues long. CDR1 is KGHSH, CDR2 LQKENI, per germline. V lost 3 bases and J lost 6; bases outside the gene matches: 5. CDR3 amino acids: CASSPGQGNSEAFF. The CDR3 nucleotides read TGTGCCAGCTCACCGGGACAGGGTAATTCTGAAGCTTTCTTT.

V and J are TRBV19 and TRBJ1-1, with 8 nucleotides matching TRBD1. The CDR3 spans 14 residues. Germline CDR1 LNHDA, CDR2 SQIVND (reference sequence). Losses at the gene ends were 8 bases for V and 2 bases for J; bases not matched to a gene: 7. The CDR3 DNA reads TGTGCCAGTTATTTGGACAGGGCTAACACTGAAGCTTTCTTT. It encodes CASYLDRANTEAFF.

The chain employs TRBV3-1 (or the pseudogene TRBV3-2) and TRBJ1-6; no definite D call. This CDR3 region has 15 residues. V was cut by 4 bases and J by 7 bases, with 14 bases left in between. Germline lookup yields CDR1 LGHDT and CDR2 YNNKEL (reference sequence). The CDR3 sequence: CASSLGGPGNSPLHF. Here the CDR3 DNA reads TGTGCCAGCAGCCTTGGAGGTCCGGGCAATTCACCCCTCCACTTT.

This clone showed up just a few times. The rearrangement uses TRBV2 and TRBJ1-1, with a tentative D call TRBD1 (6 bases). Trimming cost V 7 bases and J 0 bases, with 12 bases left between them. The CDR3 has 14 residues. Germline CDR1 and CDR2: SNHLY and FYNNEI. CDR3 in amino acids: CASKGQIMNTEAFF. CDR3 DNA sequence: TGTGCCAGCAAAGGACAGATTATGAACACTGAAGCTTTCTTT.

The chain recombines TRBV7-2 with TRBJ1-2; D is perhaps TRBD1 (5 bases). The CDR3 spans 14 residues. Germline V gene sequence: CDR1 SGHTA, CDR2 FQGNSA. With 1 base removed from V and 2 bases from J, the gap between germline ends came to 8 bases. Here the CDR3 reads CASSLEGRNYGYTF. In DNA form, the CDR3 reads TGTGCCAGCAGCTTAGAGGGGCGGAACTATGGCTACACCTTC.